This entry describes one T cell receptor beta chain. Antigen: not known. These data belong to a study of OX40 agonist ivuxolimab in advanced cancers. Method: immunoSEQ multiplex PCR; TCRdb's copy keeps in-frame clones and lacks some. The table lists some 21,000 clones, around 80% of them singletons. Findings and limits, study-wide: CD8+ T cells showed, on average, more clonal expansion than CD4+ cells. Among the lowest peripheral clonal expansion occurred in 0.1-3.0 mg/kg partial responders. Some nonresponders likewise displayed low normalized T-cell clonal expansion.

This CDR3 has 16 amino acids. CDR1 is MNHEY, CDR2 SMNVEV, per germline (reference sequence). V lost 5 bases, J lost 0 bases, and 15 bases lay in between. The chain recombines TRBV27 with TRBJ2-3; D possibly corresponds to TRBD1 (6 bases). This TCR was sampled from an adult with an advanced solid tumor such as melanoma, head and neck, liver or kidney cancer. This specimen was CD4+ or CD8+ T cells sorted from blood, taken in a trial of the OX40 agonist ivuxolimab. This chain's CDR3 is CASSPRTVLSTDTQYF. The CDR3, as DNA: TGTGCCAGCAGTCCGAGGACAGTCCTTAGCACAGATACGCAGTATTTT.